The rows below give T cell receptor beta chains drawn from one sample of a study of human T cells and chemical hapten exposure. TCRdb itself ran the RACE reads through MiXCR, one entry per CDR3 protein. The data hold about 360,000 distinct CDR3 sequences, with around 7% observed a single time. The source material was whole blood, sampled in connection with sensitization to the hapten diphenylcyclopropenone (DPC). The receptors here all came from a woman aged 18-29 years with alopecia areata. Some clones in this sample may be carry-over from other donors' samples. Each CDR3 is given with its conserved first and last residue. Fields, in order: V gene, clone size, CDR3 protein. Expanded clones get a size class; other rows say once, few or many, or leave the size out.

>TRBV6-5|.
CASSPGTGLKELFF
>TRBV9|.
CASSVGGQNNSPLHF
>TRBV7-9|few
CASSRGRGHSPLHF
>TRBV27|many
CASSLKVGGSYEQYF
>TRBV18|many
CASSPGQGLANVLTF
>TRBV11-2|.
CASSFLTSGGLEQFF
>TRBV6-2/TRBV6-3|many
CASSGQGVGEQYF
>TRBV7-9|many
CASSPPRADMATDTQYF
>TRBV6-2/TRBV6-3|many
CASSYPQEPYEQYF
>TRBV9|few
CASSVAPGQSNTGELFF
>TRBV2|many
CASRALAGSTGELFF
>TRBV7-9|.
CASSLSDRIVEGYGYTF
>TRBV2|few
CARRGTANTEAFF
>TRBV5-1|many
CASSVVRGTQETQYF
>TRBV7-2|few
CASSLVVQGGSNSPLHF
>TRBV11-2|many
CASSPSWDNEQFF
>TRBV19|many
CASSYGTGYNEQFF
>TRBV6-2/TRBV6-3|few
CASSPIAGGYQETQYF
>TRBV20-1|many
CSARGVAQETQYF
>TRBV2|few
CASSEAGSGELFF
>TRBV12-3/TRBV12-4|many
CASSFRTGTDTQYF
>TRBV5-4|few
CASHSWGAYEQYF
>TRBV6-2/TRBV6-3|.
CASHGDSNQPQHF
>TRBV7-8|many
CASSLETSGGTNEQFF
>TRBV4-3|few
CASSPSPQVVYGYTF
>TRBV11-2|.
CASSLLGQNSPLHF
>TRBV20-1|.
CSAARTSGGGAYF
>TRBV11-1|many
CASTLTGFNTEAFF
>TRBV29-1|many
CSVEGTAPEQYF
>TRBV5-1|few
CASSSEDRGLTEAFF
>TRBV6-5|many
CASSVLSSYNEQFF
>TRBV7-9|few
CASSLDEATEAFF
>TRBV4-3|few
CASSPVIDSLQETQYF
>TRBV20-1|few
CSASYPGYYSNQPQHF
>TRBV28|many
CASAGALNNEQFF
>TRBV4-1|many
CASSLYAWPRTDTQYF
>TRBV7-9|many
CASSPNPEAFF
>TRBV5-4|many
CASSEGGPEQFF
>TRBV29-1|many
CSAGGHMNTEAFF
>TRBV12-3/TRBV12-4|.
CASTGQGASPLHF
>TRBV7-9|few
CASSHSRVSSPLHF
>TRBV6-2/TRBV6-3|few
CATERGQGSTEAFF
>TRBV28|many
CASSLQPQHF
>TRBV29-1|.
CSVGLSGNTEAFF